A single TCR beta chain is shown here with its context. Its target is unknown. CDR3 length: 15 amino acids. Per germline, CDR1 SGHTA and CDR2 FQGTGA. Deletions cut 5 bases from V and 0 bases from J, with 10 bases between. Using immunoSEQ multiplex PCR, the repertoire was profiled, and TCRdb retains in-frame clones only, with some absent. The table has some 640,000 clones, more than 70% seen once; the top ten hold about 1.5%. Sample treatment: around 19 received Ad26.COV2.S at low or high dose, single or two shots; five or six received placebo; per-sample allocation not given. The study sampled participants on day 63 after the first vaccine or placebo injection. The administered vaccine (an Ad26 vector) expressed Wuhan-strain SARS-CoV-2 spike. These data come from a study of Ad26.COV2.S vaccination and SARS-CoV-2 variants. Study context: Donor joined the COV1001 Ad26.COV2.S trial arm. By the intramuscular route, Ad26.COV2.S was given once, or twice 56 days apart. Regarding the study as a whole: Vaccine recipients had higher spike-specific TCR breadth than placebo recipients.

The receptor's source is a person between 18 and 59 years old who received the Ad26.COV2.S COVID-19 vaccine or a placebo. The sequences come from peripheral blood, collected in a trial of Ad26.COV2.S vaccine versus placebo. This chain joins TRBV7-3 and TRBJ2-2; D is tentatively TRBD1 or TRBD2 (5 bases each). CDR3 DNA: TGTGCCAGCAGCCCCTTGGGGGCGAACACCGGGGAGCTGTTTTTT. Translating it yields CASSPLGANTGELFF.